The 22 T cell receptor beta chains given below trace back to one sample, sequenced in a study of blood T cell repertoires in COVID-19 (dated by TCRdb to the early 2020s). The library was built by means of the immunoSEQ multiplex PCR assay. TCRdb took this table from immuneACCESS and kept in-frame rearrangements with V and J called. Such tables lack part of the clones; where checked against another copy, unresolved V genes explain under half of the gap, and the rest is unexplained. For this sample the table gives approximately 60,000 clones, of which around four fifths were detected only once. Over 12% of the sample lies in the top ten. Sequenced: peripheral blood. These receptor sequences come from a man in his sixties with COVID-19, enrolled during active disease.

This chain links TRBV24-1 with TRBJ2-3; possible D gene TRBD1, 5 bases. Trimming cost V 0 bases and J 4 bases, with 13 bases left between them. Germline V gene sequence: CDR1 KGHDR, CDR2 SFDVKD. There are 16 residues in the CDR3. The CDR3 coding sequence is TGTGCCACCAGTGATTTGCAAGGGGATACCCCAGATACGCAGTATTTT. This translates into CATSDLQGDTPDTQYF.

CDR3 loop: CASNAHRDRGQGTQYF. The CDR3 DNA follows: TGTGCCAGTAACGCACACCGGGACAGGGGGCAGGGTACGCAGTATTTT. The genes are TRBV19 and TRBJ2-3; 12 nucleotides match TRBD1. V shed 7 bases and J 8 bases; nucleotides not matched to a gene: 13. Per the germline V gene, CDR1 is LNHDA and CDR2 is SQIVND (reference sequence). The CDR3 is made up of 16 amino acids. Full variable domain (remainder filled in from reference TRBV19 and TRBJ2-3): DGGITQSPKYLFRKEGQNVTLSCEQNLNHDAMYWYRQDPGQGLRLIYYSQIVNDFQKGDIAEGYSVSREKKESFPLTVTSAQKNPTAFYLCASNAHRDRGQGTQYFGPGTRLTVL.

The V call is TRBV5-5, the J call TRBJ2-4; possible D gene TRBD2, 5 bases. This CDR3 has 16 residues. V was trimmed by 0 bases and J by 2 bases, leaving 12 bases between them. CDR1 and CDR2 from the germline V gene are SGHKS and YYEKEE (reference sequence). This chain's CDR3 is CASSLDFGGSKNIQYF. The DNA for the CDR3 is TGTGCCAGCAGCTTGGATTTTGGAGGTTCCAAAAACATTCAGTACTTC.

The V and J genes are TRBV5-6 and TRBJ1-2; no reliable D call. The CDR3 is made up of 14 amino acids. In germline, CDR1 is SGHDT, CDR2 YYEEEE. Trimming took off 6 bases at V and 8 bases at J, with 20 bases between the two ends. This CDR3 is CASNRGSSFFGYTF. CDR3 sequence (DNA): TGTGCCAGCAATCGCGGGAGCTCATTTTTCGGCTACACCTTC.

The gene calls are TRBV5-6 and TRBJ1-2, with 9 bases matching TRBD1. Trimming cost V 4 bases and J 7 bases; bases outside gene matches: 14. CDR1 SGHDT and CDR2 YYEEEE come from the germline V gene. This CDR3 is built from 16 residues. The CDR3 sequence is CASSARGTGSRGGYTF. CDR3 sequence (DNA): TGTGCCAGCAGCGCTCGGGGGACAGGGAGTCGGGGTGGCTACACCTTC.

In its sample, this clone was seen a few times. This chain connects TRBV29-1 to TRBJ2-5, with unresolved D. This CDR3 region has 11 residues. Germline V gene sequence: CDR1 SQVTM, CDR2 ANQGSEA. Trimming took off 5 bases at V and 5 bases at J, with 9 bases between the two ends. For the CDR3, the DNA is TGCAGCGTTAATTTCGGGGAGACCCAGTACTTC. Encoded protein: CSVNFGETQYF.

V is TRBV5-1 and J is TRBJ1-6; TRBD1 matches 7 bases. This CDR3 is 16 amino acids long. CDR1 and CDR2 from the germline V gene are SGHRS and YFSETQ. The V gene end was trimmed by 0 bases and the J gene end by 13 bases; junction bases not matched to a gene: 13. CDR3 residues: CASSLGPGTAEYPLHF. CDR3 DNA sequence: TGCGCCAGCAGCTTGGGGCCCGGGACAGCCGAGTATCCCCTCCACTTT.

CDR3 amino acids: CATSDTTGFQETQYF. The CDR3 DNA follows: TGTGCCACCAGTGACACCACAGGTTTCCAAGAGACCCAGTACTTC. The chain has TRBV24-1 and TRBJ2-5, with D perhaps TRBD1 (5 bases). With 4 bases removed from V and 1 base from J, the gap between germline ends came to 12 bases. The germline gives CDR1 KGHDR, CDR2 SFDVKD. This CDR3 has 15 residues.

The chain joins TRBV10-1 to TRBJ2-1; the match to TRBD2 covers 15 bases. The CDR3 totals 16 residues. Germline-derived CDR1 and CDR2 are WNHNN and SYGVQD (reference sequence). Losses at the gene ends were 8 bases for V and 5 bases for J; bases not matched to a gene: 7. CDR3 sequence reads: CASPGLAGGTNNEQFF. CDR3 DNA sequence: TGCGCCAGCCCGGGACTAGCGGGGGGAACTAACAATGAGCAGTTCTTC.

The CDR3, as DNA: TGTGCCAGCTCACCGGGGGGGATGGCTGAAGCTTTCTTT. This codes for CASSPGGMAEAFF. The genes are TRBV18 and TRBJ1-1; possible D gene TRBD1, 5 bases. Between the trimmed V and J ends, which lost 3 bases and 6 bases, there was a span of 11 bases. The CDR3 extends over 13 amino acids. CDR1 is KGHSH, CDR2 LQKENI, per germline.

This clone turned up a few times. CDR3 region: CASSLRDTHNEQFF. The CDR3 DNA reads TGTGCCAGCAGCTTACGGGACACACACAATGAGCAGTTCTTC. The chain uses TRBV9 and TRBJ2-1; D might be TRBD1 (6 bases). V was pared by 4 bases and J by 5 bases, with 13 bases between. There are 14 residues in the CDR3. The V gene's germline CDR1 is SGDLS and CDR2 YYNGEE.

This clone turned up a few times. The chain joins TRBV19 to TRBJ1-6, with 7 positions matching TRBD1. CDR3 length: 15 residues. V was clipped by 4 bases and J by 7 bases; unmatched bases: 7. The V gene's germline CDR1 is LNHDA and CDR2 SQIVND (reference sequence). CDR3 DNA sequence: TGTGCCAGTAGTACAAGACAGGGTGGGAATTCACCCCTCCACTTT. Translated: CASSTRQGGNSPLHF.

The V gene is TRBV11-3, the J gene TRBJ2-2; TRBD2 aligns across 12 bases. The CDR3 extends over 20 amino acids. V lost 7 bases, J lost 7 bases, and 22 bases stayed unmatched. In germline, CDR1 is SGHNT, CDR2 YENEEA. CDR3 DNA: TGTGCCAGCATCCTACCCGGGACTAGCGGGTTAGAAAAAGGGCACGGGGAGCTGTTTTTT. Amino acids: CASILPGTSGLEKGHGELFF.

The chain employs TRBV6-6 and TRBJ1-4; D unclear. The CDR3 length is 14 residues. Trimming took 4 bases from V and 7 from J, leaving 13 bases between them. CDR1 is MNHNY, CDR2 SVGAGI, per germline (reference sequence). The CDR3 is CASSSSPTGEKLFF. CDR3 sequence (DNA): TGTGCCAGCAGTTCCAGCCCGACGGGTGAAAAACTGTTTTTT.

The CDR3 here is CASSSVTGKETQYF. In DNA, the CDR3 is TGTGCCAGCAGTTCGGTTACAGGGAAAGAGACCCAGTACTTC. This rearrangement joins TRBV28 to TRBJ2-5; D possibly corresponds to TRBD1 (6 bases). The CDR3 is 14 amino acids. The germline V gene encodes CDR1 MDHEN and CDR2 SYDVKM. V lost 4 bases to trimming and J lost 3 bases, with 12 bases between them.

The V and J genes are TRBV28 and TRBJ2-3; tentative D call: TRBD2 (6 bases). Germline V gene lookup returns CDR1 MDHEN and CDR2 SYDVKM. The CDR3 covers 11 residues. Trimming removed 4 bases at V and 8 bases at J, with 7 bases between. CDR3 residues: CASSWRGTQYF. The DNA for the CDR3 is TGTGCCAGCAGTTGGCGGGGTACGCAGTATTTT.

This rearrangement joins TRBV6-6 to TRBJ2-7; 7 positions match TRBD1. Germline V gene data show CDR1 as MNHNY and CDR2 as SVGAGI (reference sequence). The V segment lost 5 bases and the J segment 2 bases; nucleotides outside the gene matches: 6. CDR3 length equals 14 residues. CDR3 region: CASSQPGQTYEQYF. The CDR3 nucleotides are TGTGCCAGCAGTCAACCGGGACAGACCTACGAGCAGTACTTC.

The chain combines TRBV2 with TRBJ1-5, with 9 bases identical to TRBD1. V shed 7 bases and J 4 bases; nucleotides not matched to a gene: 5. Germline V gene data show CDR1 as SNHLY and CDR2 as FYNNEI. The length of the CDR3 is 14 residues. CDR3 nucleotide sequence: TGTGCCAGCAATGGAGACAGGGGGAATCAGCCCCAGCATTTT. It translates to CASNGDRGNQPQHF.

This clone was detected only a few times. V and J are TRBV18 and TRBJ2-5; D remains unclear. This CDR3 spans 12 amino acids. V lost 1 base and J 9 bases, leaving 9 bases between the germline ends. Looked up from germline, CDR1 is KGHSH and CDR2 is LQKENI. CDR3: CASSPRAAAQYF. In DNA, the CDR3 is TGTGCCAGCTCACCACGGGCTGCCGCCCAGTACTTC.

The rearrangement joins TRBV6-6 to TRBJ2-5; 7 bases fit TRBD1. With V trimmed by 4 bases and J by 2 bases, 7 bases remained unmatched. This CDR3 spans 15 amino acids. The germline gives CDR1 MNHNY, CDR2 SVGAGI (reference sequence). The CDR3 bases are TGTGCCAGCAGTTTCCCGACAGGGCTTCAAGAGACCCAGTACTTC. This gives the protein CASSFPTGLQETQYF.

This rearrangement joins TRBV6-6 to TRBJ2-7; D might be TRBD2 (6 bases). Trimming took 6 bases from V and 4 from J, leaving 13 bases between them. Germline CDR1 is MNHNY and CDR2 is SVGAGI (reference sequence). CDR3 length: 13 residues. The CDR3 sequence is CASSQQGGYEQYF. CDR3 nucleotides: TGTGCCAGCAGCCAGCAGGGAGGATACGAGCAGTACTTC.

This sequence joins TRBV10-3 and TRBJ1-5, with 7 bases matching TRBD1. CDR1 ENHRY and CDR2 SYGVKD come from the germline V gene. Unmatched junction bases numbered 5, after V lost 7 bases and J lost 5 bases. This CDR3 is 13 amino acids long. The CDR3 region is CAIKGQADQPQHF. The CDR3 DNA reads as TGTGCCATCAAAGGACAGGCCGATCAGCCCCAGCATTTT.